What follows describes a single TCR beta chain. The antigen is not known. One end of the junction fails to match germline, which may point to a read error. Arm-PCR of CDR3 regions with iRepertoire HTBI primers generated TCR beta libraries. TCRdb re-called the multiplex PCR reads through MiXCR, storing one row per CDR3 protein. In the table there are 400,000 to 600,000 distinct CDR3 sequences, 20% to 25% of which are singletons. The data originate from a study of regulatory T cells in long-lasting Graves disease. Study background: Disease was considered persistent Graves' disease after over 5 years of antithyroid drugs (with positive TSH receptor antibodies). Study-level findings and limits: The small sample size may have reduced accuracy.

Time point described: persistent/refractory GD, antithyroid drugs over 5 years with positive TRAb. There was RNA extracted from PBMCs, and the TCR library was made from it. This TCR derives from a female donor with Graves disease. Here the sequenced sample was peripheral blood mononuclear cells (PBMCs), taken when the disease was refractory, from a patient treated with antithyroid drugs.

Written as DNA, the CDR3 is TGTGTCAGCAGCAGGTCCTCCGGACAGCAGCCCCAGCATTTT. Its protein is CVSSRSSGQQPQHF. This chain connects TRBV5-6 to TRBJ1-5; D might be TRBD1 (6 bases). The CDR3 has 14 residues. Germline V gene lookup returns CDR1 SGHDT and CDR2 YYEEEE.